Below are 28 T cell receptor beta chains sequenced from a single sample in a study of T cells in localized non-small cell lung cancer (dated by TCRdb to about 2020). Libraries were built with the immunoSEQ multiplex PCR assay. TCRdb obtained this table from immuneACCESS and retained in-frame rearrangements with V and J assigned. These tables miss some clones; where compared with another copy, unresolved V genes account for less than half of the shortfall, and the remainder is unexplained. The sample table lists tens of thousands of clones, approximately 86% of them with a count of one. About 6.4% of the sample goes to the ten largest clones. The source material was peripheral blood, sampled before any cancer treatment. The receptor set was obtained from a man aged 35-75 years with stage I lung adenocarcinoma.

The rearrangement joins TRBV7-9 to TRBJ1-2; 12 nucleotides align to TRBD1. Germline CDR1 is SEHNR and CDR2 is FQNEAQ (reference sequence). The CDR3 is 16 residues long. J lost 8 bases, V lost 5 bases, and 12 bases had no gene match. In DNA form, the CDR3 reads TGTGCCAGCAGCCGATTGGCCGGGACAGGGGGCCGGGGCTACACCTTC. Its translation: CASSRLAGTGGRGYTF. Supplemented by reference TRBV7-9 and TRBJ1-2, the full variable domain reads DTGVSQNPRHKITKRGQNVTFRCDPISEHNRLYWYRQTLGQGPEFLTYFQNEAQLEKSRLLSDRFSAERPKGSFSTLEIQRTEQGDSAMYLCASSRLAGTGGRGYTFGSGTRLTVV.

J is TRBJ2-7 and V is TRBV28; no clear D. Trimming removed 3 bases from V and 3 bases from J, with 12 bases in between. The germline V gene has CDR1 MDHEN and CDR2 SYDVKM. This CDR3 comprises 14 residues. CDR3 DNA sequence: TGTGCCAGCAGTTTTCCCCAGAAGATCTACGAGCAGTACTTC. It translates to CASSFPQKIYEQYF.

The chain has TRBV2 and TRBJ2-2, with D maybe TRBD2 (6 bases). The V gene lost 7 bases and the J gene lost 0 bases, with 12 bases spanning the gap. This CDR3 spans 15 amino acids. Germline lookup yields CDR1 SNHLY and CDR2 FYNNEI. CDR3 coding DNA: TGTGCCAGCATTCGGGAGTCCCCGAACACCGGGGAGCTGTTTTTT. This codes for CASIRESPNTGELFF. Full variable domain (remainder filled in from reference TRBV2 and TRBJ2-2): EPEVTQTPSHQVTQMGQEVILRCVPISNHLYFYWYRQILGQKVEFLVSFYNNEISEKSEIFDDQFSVERPDGSNFTLKIRSTKLEDSAMYFCASIRESPNTGELFFGEGSRLTVL.

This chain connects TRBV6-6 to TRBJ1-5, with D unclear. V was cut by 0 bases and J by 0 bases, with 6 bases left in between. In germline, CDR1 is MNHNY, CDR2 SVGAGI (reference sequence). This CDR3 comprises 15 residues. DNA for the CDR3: TGTGCCAGCAGTTACTCTGACCCTAGCAATCAGCCCCAGCATTTT. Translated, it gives CASSYSDPSNQPQHF.

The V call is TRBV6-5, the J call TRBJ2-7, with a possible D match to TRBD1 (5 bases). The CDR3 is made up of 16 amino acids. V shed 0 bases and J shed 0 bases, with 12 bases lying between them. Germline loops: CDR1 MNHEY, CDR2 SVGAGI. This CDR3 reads CASSYSTGWGSYEQYF. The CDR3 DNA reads TGTGCCAGCAGTTACTCCACAGGCTGGGGCTCCTACGAGCAGTACTTC.

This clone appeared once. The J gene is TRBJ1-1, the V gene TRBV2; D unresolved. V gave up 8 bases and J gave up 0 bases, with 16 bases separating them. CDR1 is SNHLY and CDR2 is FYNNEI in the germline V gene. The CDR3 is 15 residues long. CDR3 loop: CASDLTGRLNTEAFF. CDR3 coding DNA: TGTGCCAGCGACCTAACCGGGAGGTTGAACACTGAAGCTTTCTTT.

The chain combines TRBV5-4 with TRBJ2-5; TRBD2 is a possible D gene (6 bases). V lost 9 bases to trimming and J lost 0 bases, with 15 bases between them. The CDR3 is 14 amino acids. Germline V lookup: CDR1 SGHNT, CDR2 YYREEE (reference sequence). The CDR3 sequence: CAISSGGNQETQYF. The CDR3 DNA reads TGTGCCATCTCGTCTGGGGGGAACCAAGAGACCCAGTACTTC.

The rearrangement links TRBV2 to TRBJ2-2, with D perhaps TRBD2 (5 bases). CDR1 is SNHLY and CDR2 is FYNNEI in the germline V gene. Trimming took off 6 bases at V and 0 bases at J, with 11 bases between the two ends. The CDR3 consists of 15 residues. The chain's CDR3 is CASSGSGSNTGELFF. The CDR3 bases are TGTGCCAGCAGCGGGTCGGGATCGAACACCGGGGAGCTGTTTTTT.

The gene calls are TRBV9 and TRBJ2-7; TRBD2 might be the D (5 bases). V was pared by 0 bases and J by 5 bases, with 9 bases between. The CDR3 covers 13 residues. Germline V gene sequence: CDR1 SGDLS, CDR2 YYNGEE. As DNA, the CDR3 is TGTGCCAGCAGCGTAGCCCAGGAGGACGAGCAGTACTTC. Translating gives CASSVAQEDEQYF.

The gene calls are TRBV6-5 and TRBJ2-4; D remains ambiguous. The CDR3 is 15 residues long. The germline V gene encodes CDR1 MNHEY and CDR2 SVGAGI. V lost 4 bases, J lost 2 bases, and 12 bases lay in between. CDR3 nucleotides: TGTGCCAGCAGTTCCCCACGGCAATCCAAAAACATTCAGTACTTC. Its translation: CASSSPRQSKNIQYF.

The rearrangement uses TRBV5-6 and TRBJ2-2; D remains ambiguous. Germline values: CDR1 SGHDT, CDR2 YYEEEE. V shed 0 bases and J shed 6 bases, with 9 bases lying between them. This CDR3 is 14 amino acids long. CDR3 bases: TGTGCCAGCAGCTTGGGGCCACCTCCCGGGGAGCTGTTTTTT. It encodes CASSLGPPPGELFF.

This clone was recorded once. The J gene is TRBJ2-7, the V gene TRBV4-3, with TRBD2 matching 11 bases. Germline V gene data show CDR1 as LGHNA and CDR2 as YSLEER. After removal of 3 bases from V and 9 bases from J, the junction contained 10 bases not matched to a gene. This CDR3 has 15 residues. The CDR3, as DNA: TGCGCCAGCAGCCACCCCGGGACTAGCGGATCTACGCAGTACTTC. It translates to CASSHPGTSGSTQYF.

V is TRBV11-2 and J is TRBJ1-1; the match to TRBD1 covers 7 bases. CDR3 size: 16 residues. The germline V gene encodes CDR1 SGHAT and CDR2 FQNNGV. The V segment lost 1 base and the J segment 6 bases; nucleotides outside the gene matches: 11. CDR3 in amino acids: CASSLGYRGMRAEAFF. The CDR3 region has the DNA TGTGCCAGCAGCTTAGGCTACAGGGGTATGAGGGCTGAAGCTTTCTTT.

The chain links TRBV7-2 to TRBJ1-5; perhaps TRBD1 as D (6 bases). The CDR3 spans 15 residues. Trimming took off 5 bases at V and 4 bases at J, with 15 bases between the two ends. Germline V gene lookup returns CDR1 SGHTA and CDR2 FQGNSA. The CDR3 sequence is CASSQGTRENQPQHF. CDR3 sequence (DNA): TGTGCCAGCAGCCAGGGGACAAGGGAAAATCAGCCCCAGCATTTT.

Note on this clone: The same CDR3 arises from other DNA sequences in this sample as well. CDR3: CASSVGGSNYGYTF. The CDR3 DNA follows: TGTGCCAGCAGCGTAGGGGGGTCTAACTATGGCTACACCTTC. This chain uses TRBV9 with TRBJ1-2; tentative D call: TRBD1 (5 bases). Germline values: CDR1 SGDLS, CDR2 YYNGEE. The V end lost 0 bases, the J end lost 0 bases, and 6 bases lay between the germline ends. The CDR3 extends over 14 amino acids.

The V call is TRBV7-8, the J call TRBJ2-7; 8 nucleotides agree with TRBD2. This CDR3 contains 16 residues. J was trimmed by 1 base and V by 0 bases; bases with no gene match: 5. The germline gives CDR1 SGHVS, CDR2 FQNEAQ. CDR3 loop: CASSLAKASGSYEQYF. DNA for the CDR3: TGTGCCAGCAGCTTAGCTAAGGCTAGCGGGTCCTACGAGCAGTACTTC.

The CDR3 DNA reads as TGTGCCACCAACGCCGGCTCTGGAAACACCATATATTTT. Translated, it gives CATNAGSGNTIYF. The V call is TRBV6-5, the J call TRBJ1-3; D is undetermined. CDR1 is MNHEY, CDR2 SVGAGI, per germline. The CDR3 extends over 13 amino acids. The V end lost 10 bases, the J end lost 0 bases, and 10 bases lay between the germline ends.

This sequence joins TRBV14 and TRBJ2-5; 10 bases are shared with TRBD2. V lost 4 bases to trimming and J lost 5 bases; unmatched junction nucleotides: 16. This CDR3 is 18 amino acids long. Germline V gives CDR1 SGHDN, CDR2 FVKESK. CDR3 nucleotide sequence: TGTGCCAGCAGCCCTTCCCGGACTAGCGGAGCCTACATGGAGACCCAGTACTTC. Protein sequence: CASSPSRTSGAYMETQYF. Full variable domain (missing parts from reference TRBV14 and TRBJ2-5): EAGVTQFPSHSVIEKGQTVTLRCDPISGHDNLYWYRRVMGKEIKFLLHFVKESKQDESGMPNNRFLAERTGGTYSTLKVQPAELEDSGVYFCASSPSRTSGAYMETQYFGPGTRLLVL.

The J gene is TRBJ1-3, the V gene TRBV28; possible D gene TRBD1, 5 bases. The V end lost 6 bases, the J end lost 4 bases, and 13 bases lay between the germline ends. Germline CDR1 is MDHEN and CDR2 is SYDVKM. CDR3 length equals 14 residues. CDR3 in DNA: TGTGCCAGCAGGGTCGGGGGGTCCGGAAACACCATATATTTT. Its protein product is CASRVGGSGNTIYF.

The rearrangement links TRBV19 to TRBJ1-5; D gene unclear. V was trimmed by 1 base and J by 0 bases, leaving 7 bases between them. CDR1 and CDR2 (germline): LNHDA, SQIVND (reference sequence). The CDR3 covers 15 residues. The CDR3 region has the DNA TGTGCCAGTAGTATAGGGGGTTATAGCAATCAGCCCCAGCATTTT. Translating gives CASSIGGYSNQPQHF.

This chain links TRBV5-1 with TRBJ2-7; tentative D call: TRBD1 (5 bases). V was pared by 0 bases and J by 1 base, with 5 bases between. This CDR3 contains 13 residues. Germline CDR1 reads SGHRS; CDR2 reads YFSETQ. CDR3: CASSLAGSYEQYF. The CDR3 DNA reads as TGCGCCAGCAGCTTGGCAGGGTCCTACGAGCAGTACTTC.

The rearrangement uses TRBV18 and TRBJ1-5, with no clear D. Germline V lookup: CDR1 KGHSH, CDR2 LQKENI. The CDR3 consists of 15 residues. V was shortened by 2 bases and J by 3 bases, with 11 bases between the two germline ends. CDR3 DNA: TGTGCCAGCTCACCAGGTACCCGTGACAATCAGCCCCAGCATTTT. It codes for CASSPGTRDNQPQHF.

CDR3 amino acids: CASSRTWVTQETQYF. The CDR3 DNA reads TGTGCCAGCAGCCGTACGTGGGTCACCCAAGAGACCCAGTACTTC. The chain combines TRBV5-6 with TRBJ2-5; no definite D call. V was pared by 4 bases and J by 1 base, with 14 bases between. The CDR3 has 15 residues. The germline CDR1 and CDR2 sequences are SGHDT and YYEEEE.

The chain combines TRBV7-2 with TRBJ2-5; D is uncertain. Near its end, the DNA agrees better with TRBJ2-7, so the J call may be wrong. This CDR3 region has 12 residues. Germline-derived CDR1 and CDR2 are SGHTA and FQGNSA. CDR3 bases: TGTGCCAGCAGCGTCCTGGCACGCGAGCAGTACTTC. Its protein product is CASSVLAREQYF.

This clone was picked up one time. Here the CDR3 reads CASSPQSGGVSYEQYF. In DNA form, the CDR3 reads TGCGCCAGCAGCCCTCAGTCTGGGGGGGTCTCCTACGAGCAGTACTTC. V gene TRBV5-1 combines with J gene TRBJ2-7, with 7 bases lining up with TRBD2. The trim removed 4 bases at V and 0 bases at J, leaving 10 bases unmatched. Germline V gene sequence: CDR1 SGHRS, CDR2 YFSETQ. This CDR3 is 16 amino acids long.

This CDR3 is CASSSSRANYGYTF. CDR3 DNA: TGTGCCAGCAGTTCCAGCAGAGCTAACTATGGCTACACCTTC. The chain has TRBV6-5 and TRBJ1-2; D remains unclear. Trimming pared 4 bases from V and 0 bases from J, leaving 9 bases between. CDR3 length: 14 residues. The germline V gene encodes CDR1 MNHEY and CDR2 SVGAGI.

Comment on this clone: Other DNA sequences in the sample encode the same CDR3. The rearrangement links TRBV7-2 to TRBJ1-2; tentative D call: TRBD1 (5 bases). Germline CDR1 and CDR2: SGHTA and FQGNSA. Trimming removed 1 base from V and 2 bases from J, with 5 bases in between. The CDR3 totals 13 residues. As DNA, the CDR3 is TGTGCCAGCAGCTTAGGACAGAACTATGGCTACACCTTC. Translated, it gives CASSLGQNYGYTF.

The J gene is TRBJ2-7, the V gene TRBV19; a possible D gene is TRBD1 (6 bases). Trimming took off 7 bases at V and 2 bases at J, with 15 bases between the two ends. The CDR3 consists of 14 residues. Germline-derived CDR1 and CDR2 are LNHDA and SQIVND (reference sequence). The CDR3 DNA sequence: TGTGCCAGTACTCATCAGGGGCCACCCTACGAGCAGTACTTC. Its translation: CASTHQGPPYEQYF.